The 15 T cell receptor beta chains in this list originate from one sample, sequenced in a study of B cell selection in AIRE deficiency (dated by TCRdb to between 2018 and 2020). Library preparation employed the immunoSEQ multiplex PCR assay. Here the immuneACCESS table is served through TCRdb, limited to in-frame sequences with V and J called. Missing clones are a known gap in these copies; in checked studies unresolved V genes cover under half, and the rest lacks a known reason. Across this sample there are tens of thousands of clones, with 90% to 98% seen only once. The top ten clones comprise around 0.22% of the sample. For sorting, conventional CD4 T cells were defined as CD4+CD127+ cells. The material sequenced was CD4+CD127+ conventional T cells sorted from PBMCs. These receptors were collected from a human donor in good health.

This chain joins TRBV19 and TRBJ1-2; 10 bases fit TRBD1. Germline-derived CDR1 and CDR2 are LNHDA and SQIVND (reference sequence). The CDR3 contains 17 residues. The J segment lost 4 bases and the V segment lost 5 bases, leaving 13 bases of the junction unmatched. The CDR3, as DNA: TGTGCCAGTAGTCGCCGGGACAGGGGCTCTTACGGCTATGGCTACACCTTC. Translated: CASSRRDRGSYGYGYTF.

The chain uses TRBV7-2 and TRBJ1-1; D is perhaps TRBD1 (5 bases). This CDR3 contains 15 residues. Trimming shortened V by 4 bases and J by 4 bases, and 16 bases separated the two germline ends. The germline gives CDR1 SGHTA, CDR2 FQGNSA. CDR3 residues: CASSWGILGGTEAFF. For the CDR3, the DNA is TGTGCCAGCAGCTGGGGGATTCTAGGCGGCACTGAAGCTTTCTTT.

This sequence joins TRBV11-2 and TRBJ2-3; 9 positions agree with TRBD2. Germline V gives CDR1 SGHAT, CDR2 FQNNGV. With 3 bases clipped from V and 10 bases from J, the junction kept 5 bases outside the gene matches. This CDR3 is built from 13 residues. The CDR3 DNA reads as TGTGCCAGCAGCTTGAGTAGCGGGAGCGCGCAGTATTTT. Amino acids: CASSLSSGSAQYF.

The CDR3 here is CASSGTSNQPQHF. The CDR3 DNA reads as TGTGCCAGCAGCGGTACAAGCAATCAGCCCCAGCATTTT. The rearrangement uses TRBV7-3 and TRBJ1-5; unclear D gene. In germline, CDR1 is SGHTA, CDR2 FQGTGA. This CDR3 is 13 amino acids long. V lost 5 bases and J 1 base, leaving 6 bases between the germline ends.

The chain is built from TRBV2 and TRBJ1-2; 8 bases align to TRBD1. Germline V CDR1 and CDR2: SNHLY, FYNNEI. The V and J ends lost 7 bases and 7 bases, in that order; junction bases with no gene match: 14. The CDR3 totals 15 residues. The CDR3 is CASIQGAGYSSGYTF. The CDR3 DNA sequence: TGTGCCAGCATCCAGGGGGCAGGGTACTCTAGTGGCTACACCTTC. Full variable domain (rest looked up from reference TRBV2 and TRBJ1-2): EPEVTQTPSHQVTQMGQEVILRCVPISNHLYFYWYRQILGQKVEFLVSFYNNEISEKSEIFDDQFSVERPDGSNFTLKIRSTKLEDSAMYFCASIQGAGYSSGYTFGSGTRLTVV.

Here the CDR3 DNA reads TGTGCCAGCTCACCACAGAACACCGGGGAGCTGTTTTTT. Its protein is CASSPQNTGELFF. V is TRBV18 and J is TRBJ2-2, with unresolved D. Germline CDR1 and CDR2: KGHSH and LQKENI. The CDR3 runs 13 residues. With 1 base removed from V and 1 base from J, the gap between germline ends came to 1 base.

The V and J genes are TRBV27 and TRBJ1-1; TRBD1 matches 12 bases. Per germline, CDR1 MNHEY and CDR2 SMNVEV (reference sequence). This CDR3 contains 16 residues. The ends lost 5 bases at V and 4 bases at J; junction bases unmatched: 8. CDR3 nucleotides: TGTGCCAGCAGTCCGGGGACAGGGGGCCGGAGCACTGAAGCTTTCTTT. Translation: CASSPGTGGRSTEAFF.

Here the CDR3 DNA reads TGTGCCAGTAGTTTCCGACTAGCGGGAGGGTACAATGAGCAGTTCTTC. Translating it yields CASSFRLAGGYNEQFF. V and J are TRBV19 and TRBJ2-1, with 14 bases lining up with TRBD2. J gave up 4 bases and V 5 bases, and 4 bases lay outside the gene matches. CDR1 and CDR2 from the germline V gene are LNHDA and SQIVND (reference sequence). The CDR3 covers 16 residues.

The genes are TRBV19 and TRBJ1-5, with D possibly TRBD1 on 5 matching bases. V lost 3 bases to trimming and J lost 4 bases, with 10 bases between them. The CDR3 has 14 amino acids. Germline loops: CDR1 LNHDA, CDR2 SQIVND (reference sequence). CDR3 in amino acids: CASSIESGNQPQHF. CDR3 DNA: TGTGCCAGTAGTATCGAGTCAGGGAATCAGCCCCAGCATTTT. The entire variable domain, with the rest obtained from reference TRBV19 and TRBJ1-5, is as follows: DGGITQSPKYLFRKEGQNVTLSCEQNLNHDAMYWYRQDPGQGLRLIYYSQIVNDFQKGDIAEGYSVSREKKESFPLTVTSAQKNPTAFYLCASSIESGNQPQHFGDGTRLSIL.

The J gene is TRBJ2-3, the V gene TRBV18; 8 bases map to TRBD1. V shed 3 bases, J shed 6 bases, and the junction held 8 bases outside the gene matches. Germline lookup yields CDR1 KGHSH and CDR2 LQKENI. The CDR3 runs to 15 residues. The CDR3 coding sequence is TGTGCCAGCTCACCCGACAGGGGCTCGACGGATACGCAGTATTTT. The encoded protein is CASSPDRGSTDTQYF.

V and J are TRBV28 and TRBJ1-2; D gene ambiguous. Germline V gene lookup returns CDR1 MDHEN and CDR2 SYDVKM. This CDR3 region has 14 residues. V lost 3 bases to trimming and J lost 7 bases, with 15 bases between them. CDR3 in amino acids: CASSFQRALLGYTF. CDR3 sequence (DNA): TGTGCCAGCAGTTTCCAGCGGGCCCTTCTTGGCTACACCTTC.

The genes are TRBV5-6 and TRBJ1-2; D not resolved. The germline V gene encodes CDR1 SGHDT and CDR2 YYEEEE. The CDR3 runs to 11 residues. The V end lost 0 bases, the J end lost 3 bases, and 0 bases lay between the germline ends. Written as DNA, the CDR3 is TGTGCCAGCAGCTTGGACTATGGCTACACCTTC. Translation: CASSLDYGYTF.

The chain carries TRBV6-6 and TRBJ2-3, with 11 bases matching TRBD2. The V gene's germline CDR1 is MNHNY and CDR2 SVGAGI (reference sequence). The CDR3 is 14 amino acids. V lost 8 bases to trimming and J lost 3 bases; unmatched junction nucleotides: 4. Here the CDR3 DNA reads TGTGCCAGCTGGACTAGCGGGTATACAGATACGCAGTATTTT. Protein product: CASWTSGYTDTQYF.

V and J are TRBV5-1 and TRBJ1-4; D is unresolved. There are 14 residues in the CDR3. From germline, CDR1 is SGHRS and CDR2 YFSETQ. V shed 0 bases and J shed 4 bases, with 7 bases lying between them. This CDR3 is CASSLGSDNEKLFF. As DNA, the CDR3 is TGCGCCAGCAGCTTGGGTTCCGATAATGAAAAACTGTTTTTT.

V gene TRBV7-2 combines with J gene TRBJ2-5, with D unclear. The V end lost 2 bases, the J end lost 6 bases, and 10 bases lay between the germline ends. This CDR3 is built from 13 residues. Germline CDR1 reads SGHTA; CDR2 reads FQGNSA. The CDR3 loop is CASSLTFLQTQYF. DNA of the CDR3: TGTGCCAGCAGCTTAACCTTTTTACAGACCCAGTACTTC.